The rows below give T cell receptor beta chains drawn from one sample of a study of T cells in Graves' hyperthyroidism and ophthalmopathy. TCRdb re-called the multiplex PCR reads through MiXCR, storing one row per CDR3 protein. The repertoire holds approximately 630,000 distinct CDR3 sequences, roughly 17% seen once, with 3% to 4% in the top ten. The sequencing input was blood. These receptors all stem from a woman in her twenties or thirties with Graves' hyperthyroidism. CDR3s include the opening cysteine and the closing phenylalanine or tryptophan. A D gene is named only where the DNA matches it firmly. For some rows the clone size is stated as once, few or many, or as a class when expanded; others skip it.

>TRBJ1-5|few|TRBV6-1|NA
TGTGCTGGGGGTTTCAGCAATCAGCCCCAGCATTTT
CAGGFSNQPQHF
>TRBJ2-1|few|TRBV20-1|TRBD2
TGCAGTGCTAAGACTAGCGGGAGGGCCAATGAGCAGTTCTTC
CSAKTSGRANEQFF
>TRBJ2-7|few|TRBV18|NA
TGTGCCAGCTCAAACGAGCAGTACTTC
CASSNEQYF
>TRBJ2-5|many|TRBV11-3|NA
TGTGCCAGCAGCTCAGTGACGCGGGGAGAGACCCAGTACTTC
CASSSVTRGETQYF
>TRBJ1-2|few|TRBV7-9|NA
TGTGCCAGCAGCCCCCGGACCGGCTTCAGCTATGGCTACACCTTC
CASSPRTGFSYGYTF
>TRBJ2-1|many|TRBV2|NA
TGTGCCAGCAGTGATGGGGTTGATGAGCAGTTCTTC
CASSDGVDEQFF
>TRBJ2-1|many|TRBV18|NA
TGTGCCAGCTCACCACCTGTGGGATCGAGTCTAGAGCAGTTCTTC
CASSPPVGSSLEQFF
>TRBJ2-7|NA|TRBV7-2|TRBD1
TGTGCCACCAGTGACCCCGGGACAGGGGACGACGAGCAGTACTTC
CATSDPGTGDDEQYF
>TRBJ2-7|NA|TRBV24-1|NA
TGTGCCACCAGTGATCCGCATAGCGCCGCCTACGAGCAGTACTTC
CATSDPHSAAYEQYF
>TRBJ2-1|few|TRBV20-1|TRBD2
TGCAGTGCTAGACGGGGGACTAGCGGGAGTCCCGATGAGCAGTTCTTC
CSARRGTSGSPDEQFF
>TRBJ2-7|many|TRBV28|TRBD1
TGTGCCAGTGACGGACAGGGGGACTCCTACGAGCAGTACTTC
CASDGQGDSYEQYF
>TRBJ1-2|NA|TRBV27|TRBD1
TGTGCCAGCAGGGGGACAGGGATGGATGGCTACACCTTC
CASRGTGMDGYTF
>TRBJ2-5|many|TRBV2|NA
TGTGCCAGCAGCCCCGTGATTGCGGAAGGGACCCAGTACTTC
CASSPVIAEGTQYF
>TRBJ2-2|NA|TRBV20-1|NA
TGCAGTGCTAGGGAGGCGGGAATCCACAACACCTGGGAGCTGTTTTTT
CSAREAGIHNTWELFF
>TRBJ2-7|NA|TRBV2|NA
TGTGCCGGCAGTGAAGACAGCTCCTACGAGCAGTACTTC
CAGSEDSSYEQYF
>TRBJ2-3|few|TRBV7-2|TRBD2
TGTGCCAGCAGCCCCCACCTAGCGGGAGTTCAAGATACGCAGTATTTT
CASSPHLAGVQDTQYF
>TRBJ1-5|NA|TRBV19|NA
TGTGCCAGTAGTATGGCAGGGGAACAGCCCCAGCATTTT
CASSMAGEQPQHF
>TRBJ1-4|NA|TRBV30|TRBD1
TGTGCCTGGAGTGTACTCGGACAGGGGAATGAAAAGCTGTTTTTT
CAWSVLGQGNEKLFF
>TRBJ1-5|many|TRBV12-3/TRBV12-4|TRBD1
TGTGCCAGCAGTTGGGGACAGGGGAAGAGATGGGATCAGCCCCAGCATTTT
CASSWGQGKRWDQPQHF
>TRBJ1-5|NA|TRBV19|NA
TGTGCCAGTAGTATAGGGGGCAGGGGAAGACAGCCCCAGCATTTT
CASSIGGRGRQPQHF
>TRBJ2-1|many|TRBV28|NA
TGTGCCAGCAGTCCCTCCCCAACCAGGAGCTCCTACAATGAGCAGTTCTTC
CASSPSPTRSSYNEQFF
>TRBJ2-1|NA|TRBV5-1|NA
TGCGCCAGCAGCTTTGAGGGGTCCTACAATGAGCAGTTCTTC
CASSFEGSYNEQFF
>TRBJ2-7|once|TRBV7-9|NA
TGTGCCAGCAGCTTTGCTGCGGCGGCCTACGAGCAGTACTTC
CASSFAAAAYEQYF
>TRBJ1-1|many|TRBV30|NA
TGTGCCTGGATTGGGGGGCCTTACACTGAAGCTTTCTTT
CAWIGGPYTEAFF
>TRBJ1-6|NA|TRBV5-1|TRBD1
TGCGCCAGCAGCTTGGTGATCGGGACAGATAATTCACCCCTCCACTTT
CASSLVIGTDNSPLHF
>TRBJ2-7|many|TRBV30|TRBD2
TGTGCCTGGAGGCGTGCAGCGGGAGGCGACTCTGCCTACGAGCAGTACTTC
CAWRRAAGGDSAYEQYF
>TRBJ2-7|NA|TRBV7-2|NA
TGTGCCAGCAGTTCACATCCCCAGGGTTCCTACGAGCAGTACTTC
CASSSHPQGSYEQYF
>TRBJ2-1|NA|TRBV14|TRBD2
TGTGCCAGCAGCCAAGTTTCGGGGGGAATCTACAATGAGCAGTTCTTC
CASSQVSGGIYNEQFF
>TRBJ1-2|many|TRBV28|TRBD1
TGTGCCAGCAGTTTCACAGGGGTGAATGGCTACACCTTC
CASSFTGVNGYTF
>TRBJ2-7|NA|TRBV30|NA
TGTGCCTGTCTAGACAGTACCAAATACGAGCAGTACTTC
CACLDSTKYEQYF
>TRBJ1-4|few|TRBV30|TRBD1
TGTGCCTGGAGCCCGGGACAGGGGAATGAAAAACTGTTTTTT
CAWSPGQGNEKLFF
>TRBJ2-1|NA|TRBV28|NA
TGTGCCAGCAGTTTGGTCTTGGGAGGGGGAGAAGGGCCCTACAATGAGCAGTTCTTC
CASSLVLGGGEGPYNEQFF